These 32 T cell receptor beta chains came from one sample sequenced in a study of siplizumab effects on memory and regulatory T cells. This table comes from immunoSEQ multiplex PCR, and its TCRdb copy is limited to in-frame clones, with some not included. The data contain tens of thousands of clones, roughly nine tenths of them singletons. Sequencing was done on a sample of naive CD8+ T cells sorted from blood. These receptor sequences come from a human donor in good health.

The chain joins TRBV30 to TRBJ1-4; D unclear. The V end lost 2 bases, the J end lost 4 bases, and 11 bases lay between the germline ends. Germline lookup yields CDR1 GTSNPN and CDR2 SVGIG (reference sequence). The CDR3 consists of 14 residues. CDR3 loop: CAWSHLSLNEKLFF. CDR3 DNA: TGTGCCTGGAGTCACCTAAGCCTTAATGAAAAACTGTTTTTT.

The DNA of the CDR3 is TGTGCCAGCAGTTCCCAGCGGGGGCCATACAATGAGCAGTTCTTC. Its translation is CASSSQRGPYNEQFF. This chain links TRBV27 with TRBJ2-1; TRBD2 aligns across 8 bases. The CDR3 loop spans 15 amino acids. V shed 4 bases and J 4 bases; nucleotides not matched to a gene: 6. Germline loops: CDR1 MNHEY, CDR2 SMNVEV (reference sequence).

This clone occurred a few times. The CDR3 here is CASSLGDREFYNSPLHF. The DNA of the CDR3 is TGCGCCAGCAGCTTGGGGGACAGAGAGTTCTATAATTCACCCCTCCACTTT. The V call is TRBV5-1, the J call TRBJ1-6; 7 nucleotides align to TRBD1. This CDR3 has 17 residues. J lost 3 bases, V lost 0 bases, and 6 bases had no gene match. Looked up from germline, CDR1 is SGHRS and CDR2 is YFSETQ.

About this clone itself: One end of the junction fails to match germline, which may point to a read error. The chain links TRBV7-7 to TRBJ2-1; D uncertain. The CDR3 runs to 13 residues. Germline lookup yields CDR1 SSHAT and CDR2 FNYEAQ (reference sequence). The CDR3 DNA reads as TGTGCTAGCAGCCCCTCCCTTTCGAATGAGCAGTTCTTC. It translates to CASSPSLSNEQFF.

The CDR3 protein is CASSQSGQLNEQFF. Here the CDR3 DNA reads TGTGCCAGCAGCCAATCGGGACAGCTCAATGAGCAGTTCTTC. This chain joins TRBV4-2 and TRBJ2-1, with 7 bases matching TRBD1. This CDR3 contains 14 residues. V trimming: 2 bases; J trimming: 6 bases; junction bases outside the gene matches: 4. Germline values: CDR1 LGHNA, CDR2 YNFKEQ.

The chain has TRBV7-2 and TRBJ1-1; D remains ambiguous. The ends were cut back, 10 bases at V and 0 bases at J, with 15 bases in the middle. CDR3 length: 14 amino acids. CDR1 and CDR2 (germline): SGHTA, FQGNSA. DNA of the CDR3: TGTGCCAAGGAACAGCTTCTCATGAACACTGAAGCTTTCTTT. This sequence encodes CAKEQLLMNTEAFF.

The genes are TRBV7-9 and TRBJ1-4, with a weak D call TRBD1 (6 bases). CDR1 and CDR2 from the germline V gene are SEHNR and FQNEAQ (reference sequence). Trimming removed 5 bases at V and 8 bases at J, with 18 bases between. The CDR3 covers 15 residues. The CDR3: CASSVTGASREKLFF. CDR3 DNA: TGTGCCAGCAGCGTGACAGGCGCGTCGAGAGAAAAACTGTTTTTT.

The genes are TRBV27 and TRBJ1-2; 10 bases map to TRBD1. In germline, CDR1 is MNHEY, CDR2 SMNVEV (reference sequence). The CDR3 loop spans 13 amino acids. V trimming: 6 bases; J trimming: 8 bases; junction bases outside the gene matches: 6. Here the CDR3 DNA reads TGTGCCAGCAGACCGGGACAGGGGACCGGCTACACCTTC. Translation: CASRPGQGTGYTF.

The rearrangement links TRBV27 to TRBJ2-5; D not certain. Looked up from germline, CDR1 is MNHEY and CDR2 is SMNVEV (reference sequence). Trimming pared 3 bases from V and 2 bases from J, leaving 10 bases between. The CDR3 extends over 14 amino acids. Written as DNA, the CDR3 is TGTGCCAGCAGTTTTGGGCTAAAGCAAGAGACCCAGTACTTC. This translates into CASSFGLKQETQYF.

In its sample, this clone was seen once. This chain links TRBV5-4 with TRBJ2-1, with D possibly TRBD2 on 5 matching bases. CDR1 SGHNT and CDR2 YYREEE come from the germline V gene (reference sequence). CDR3 size: 12 residues. The germline V and J ends were trimmed by 1 base and 9 bases, with 8 bases remaining between them. Here the CDR3 DNA reads TGTGCCAGCAGCTTGCTAGCAATTGAGCAGTTCTTC. Amino acids: CASSLLAIEQFF.

V usage is TRBV27 and J usage is TRBJ1-5, with D hard to call. V was shortened by 2 bases and J by 1 base, with 6 bases between the two germline ends. The CDR3 extends over 14 amino acids. Germline V gene data show CDR1 as MNHEY and CDR2 as SMNVEV (reference sequence). CDR3 amino acids: CASSLIGSNQPQHF. The CDR3 coding sequence is TGTGCCAGCAGTTTAATAGGAAGCAATCAGCCCCAGCATTTT.

The V call is TRBV6-1, the J call TRBJ1-2, with 7 bases that match TRBD1. The J segment lost 4 bases and the V segment lost 1 base, leaving 9 bases of the junction unmatched. Germline CDR1 MNHNS, CDR2 SASEGT. The CDR3 totals 16 residues. The CDR3 loop is CASSEEFRAGGYGYTF. The CDR3, as DNA: TGTGCCAGCAGTGAAGAATTTCGGGCAGGGGGCTATGGCTACACCTTC.

This rearrangement joins TRBV6-6 to TRBJ2-5; D is unresolved. The CDR3 runs to 14 residues. Trimming took 5 bases from V and 5 from J, leaving 15 bases between them. Germline CDR1 MNHNY, CDR2 SVGAGI (reference sequence). CDR3 sequence reads: CASSPFSTVETQYF. Written as DNA, the CDR3 is TGTGCCAGCAGTCCCTTTTCGACGGTCGAGACCCAGTACTTC.

The V and J genes are TRBV5-6 and TRBJ1-4; a possible D gene is TRBD1 (5 bases). Trimming shortened V by 3 bases and J by 0 bases, and 12 bases separated the two germline ends. The CDR3 sequence is 16 residues long. CDR1 and CDR2 (germline): SGHDT, YYEEEE. The CDR3, as DNA: TGTGCCAGCAGCTGGGGGACGGCCCCAACTAATGAAAAACTGTTTTTT. Its protein product is CASSWGTAPTNEKLFF.

CDR3 DNA: TGTGCCAGCAGTCTCGGACTAGCGGGTGACAATGAGCAGTTCTTC. It translates to CASSLGLAGDNEQFF. The chain links TRBV27 to TRBJ2-1, with 11 positions matching TRBD2. Germline CDR1 reads MNHEY; CDR2 reads SMNVEV (reference sequence). This CDR3 contains 15 residues. J gave up 5 bases and V 5 bases, and 5 bases lay outside the gene matches.

CDR3 in amino acids: CASSIPLAGVWNTQYF. CDR3 bases: TGCGCCAGCAGCATCCCACTAGCGGGAGTTTGGAATACGCAGTATTTT. The chain links TRBV10-2 to TRBJ2-3; 11 positions agree with TRBD2. The germline V gene has CDR1 WSHSY and CDR2 SAAADI. Trimming cost V 6 bases and J 7 bases; bases outside gene matches: 12. This CDR3 contains 16 residues.

The chain couples TRBV15 to TRBJ2-7; TRBD2 aligns across 8 bases. The CDR3 is 15 residues long. The ends lost 0 bases at V and 3 bases at J; junction bases unmatched: 4. Germline CDR1 reads LNHNV; CDR2 reads YYDKDF (reference sequence). CDR3 region: CATSRDREGIYEQYF. CDR3 nucleotide sequence: TGTGCCACCAGCAGAGATCGGGAGGGGATCTACGAGCAGTACTTC.

CDR3 region: CASSIWREDNEQFF. In DNA form, the CDR3 reads TGTGCCAGTAGTATCTGGCGGGAGGACAATGAGCAGTTCTTC. The J gene is TRBJ2-1, the V gene TRBV19; 8 positions match TRBD2. V gave up 3 bases and J gave up 5 bases; unmatched junction bases: 3. The CDR3 runs 14 residues. Per germline, CDR1 LNHDA and CDR2 SQIVND (reference sequence).

This clone was observed a single time. The chain combines TRBV19 with TRBJ2-7; D not resolved. The CDR3 length is 15 residues. Germline CDR1 LNHDA, CDR2 SQIVND (reference sequence). Trimming removed 3 bases from V and 3 bases from J, with 15 bases in between. The CDR3 region has the DNA TGTGCCAGTAGTATGGGCTGGGCTGCCCTCTACGAGCAGTACTTC. Translation: CASSMGWAALYEQYF.

This chain joins TRBV30 and TRBJ1-5, with TRBD1 as a possible D gene (5 bases). This CDR3 has 11 amino acids. CDR1 is GTSNPN, CDR2 SVGIG, per germline (reference sequence). CDR3 amino acids: CATSGGQPQHF. The CDR3, as DNA: TGTGCGACTAGCGGGGGACAGCCCCAGCATTTT.

To note about this clone: Germline is not matched at one junction end, which may reflect a read error. The J gene is TRBJ2-3, the V gene TRBV7-7; D gene ambiguous. Germline V lookup: CDR1 SSHAT, CDR2 FNYEAQ (reference sequence). This CDR3 spans 13 amino acids. The CDR3 spells CASSLGWEDTQYF. Written as DNA, the CDR3 is TGTGCTAGCAGCTTAGGTTGGGAAGATACGCAGTATTTT.

J is TRBJ2-3 and V is TRBV28; perhaps TRBD2 as D (5 bases). Germline V gene lookup returns CDR1 MDHEN and CDR2 SYDVKM. The CDR3 runs 13 residues. V shed 6 bases and J shed 5 bases, with 12 bases lying between them. CDR3 bases: TGTGCCAGCAGCCCCGGGGTAGGAGATACGCAGTATTTT. It codes for CASSPGVGDTQYF.

The chain recombines TRBV19 with TRBJ1-1; no firm D call. V was trimmed by 5 bases and J by 2 bases, leaving 9 bases between them. Germline lookup yields CDR1 LNHDA and CDR2 SQIVND (reference sequence). This CDR3 has 13 amino acids. The CDR3: CASSLRVNTEAFF. In DNA form, the CDR3 reads TGTGCCAGTAGTCTCAGAGTCAACACTGAAGCTTTCTTT. Full variable domain (missing parts from reference TRBV19 and TRBJ1-1): DGGITQSPKYLFRKEGQNVTLSCEQNLNHDAMYWYRQDPGQGLRLIYYSQIVNDFQKGDIAEGYSVSREKKESFPLTVTSAQKNPTAFYLCASSLRVNTEAFFGQGTRLTVV.

This clone was recorded only once. The chain uses TRBV20-1 and TRBJ2-5; D is undetermined. In germline, CDR1 is DFQATT, CDR2 SNEGSKA (reference sequence). This CDR3 is built from 10 residues. V gave up 4 bases and J gave up 4 bases, with 4 bases separating them. The CDR3 loop is CSATAETQYF. The DNA of the CDR3 is TGCAGTGCTACCGCAGAGACCCAGTACTTC.

V and J are TRBV6-1 and TRBJ1-5; TRBD1 matches at 8 bases. This CDR3 has 14 residues. CDR1 MNHNS and CDR2 SASEGT come from the germline V gene. V lost 8 bases and J lost 5; bases outside the gene matches: 8. In nucleotides, the CDR3 is TGTGCCAGCTGCGGGACAGGTCTGGATCAGCCCCAGCATTTT. Its protein product is CASCGTGLDQPQHF.

This chain links TRBV6-5 with TRBJ1-1; no clear D. The V gene's germline CDR1 is MNHEY and CDR2 SVGAGI. Trimming stripped 2 bases from V and 3 bases from J, with 7 bases between. CDR3 length: 13 amino acids. The CDR3 nucleotides are TGTGCCAGCAGTTACATCGGGGACACTGAAGCTTTCTTT. Protein: CASSYIGDTEAFF.

This clone was counted between two and nine times. This chain connects TRBV10-3 to TRBJ1-2, with TRBD1 as a possible D gene (5 bases). The V end was cut by 3 bases, the J end by 4 bases, with 18 bases between. Germline loops: CDR1 ENHRY, CDR2 SYGVKD. The CDR3 totals 16 residues. The CDR3 DNA reads as TGTGCCATCAGTGACGAGGAATGGGGCAGGAGCTATGGCTACACCTTC. Amino acids: CAISDEEWGRSYGYTF.

The V gene is TRBV7-9, the J gene TRBJ2-2; D call uncertain. Per germline, CDR1 SEHNR and CDR2 FQNEAQ (reference sequence). The V and J ends lost 6 bases and 5 bases respectively, with 13 bases between them. This CDR3 region has 14 residues. The CDR3 sequence is CASRSQVGTGELFF. In DNA form, the CDR3 reads TGTGCCAGCAGGTCTCAGGTGGGAACCGGGGAGCTGTTTTTT.

The chain couples TRBV6-5 to TRBJ2-7; 9 nucleotides match TRBD2. This CDR3 spans 15 amino acids. CDR1 and CDR2 from the germline V gene are MNHEY and SVGAGI. V was pared by 4 bases and J by 4 bases, with 8 bases of the junction left unmatched. The CDR3 DNA sequence: TGTGCCAGCAGTTGGAAGGGCGGGAGGGAATACGAGCAGTACTTC. This codes for CASSWKGGREYEQYF.

Here the CDR3 DNA reads TGTGCCAGCAGTTGGGCAGGGGAGTACGAGCAGTACTTC. Amino acid sequence: CASSWAGEYEQYF. The chain carries TRBV6-5 and TRBJ2-7; D is perhaps TRBD1 (6 bases). The CDR3 sequence is 13 residues long. Germline CDR1 and CDR2: MNHEY and SVGAGI. The V end was cut by 4 bases, the J end by 4 bases, with 11 bases between.

The chain combines TRBV27 with TRBJ2-2; D is uncertain. The CDR3 runs 16 residues. Per the germline V gene, CDR1 is MNHEY and CDR2 is SMNVEV (reference sequence). The V and J ends lost 8 bases and 2 bases respectively, with 18 bases between them. Here the CDR3 DNA reads TGTGCCAGCCGCTATTTGGCAGGCCTAAACACCGGGGAGCTGTTTTTT. Protein: CASRYLAGLNTGELFF.

This chain joins TRBV14 and TRBJ2-7, with 8 positions matching TRBD1. V lost 3 bases to trimming and J lost 3 bases; unmatched junction nucleotides: 10. CDR1 SGHDN and CDR2 FVKESK come from the germline V gene. This CDR3 spans 16 amino acids. The CDR3 loop is CASSQGQVPPYYEQYF. CDR3 DNA sequence: TGTGCCAGCAGCCAGGGACAGGTCCCACCCTACTACGAGCAGTACTTC.